A few counts support the clone carrying this T cell receptor (beta chain). Its antigen remains unidentified. The CDR3 consists of 15 residues. Germline values: CDR1 SGHTA, CDR2 FQGNSA. The ends were cut back, 3 bases at V and 7 bases at J, with 16 bases in the middle. These data originate in a study of T cell repertoires in ileal Crohn's disease. Study-wide results and caveats: All patients with clonality above 26.8% had endoscopic recurrence. Sorted CD8 T cells held more high-frequency clones than CD4.

Data came from immunoSEQ multiplex PCR; TCRdb stores just in-frame clones and leaves some out. This table has about 16,000 clones, just over 85% appearing once. This TCR derives from an adult with Crohn's disease. The V gene is TRBV7-2, the J gene TRBJ1-5, with D tentatively TRBD1 (6 bases). The sequenced sample consisted of ileal tissue. CDR3: CASSFRAGRGQPQHF. Here the CDR3 DNA reads TGTGCCAGCAGCTTCCGAGCGGGGAGGGGGCAGCCCCAGCATTTT.